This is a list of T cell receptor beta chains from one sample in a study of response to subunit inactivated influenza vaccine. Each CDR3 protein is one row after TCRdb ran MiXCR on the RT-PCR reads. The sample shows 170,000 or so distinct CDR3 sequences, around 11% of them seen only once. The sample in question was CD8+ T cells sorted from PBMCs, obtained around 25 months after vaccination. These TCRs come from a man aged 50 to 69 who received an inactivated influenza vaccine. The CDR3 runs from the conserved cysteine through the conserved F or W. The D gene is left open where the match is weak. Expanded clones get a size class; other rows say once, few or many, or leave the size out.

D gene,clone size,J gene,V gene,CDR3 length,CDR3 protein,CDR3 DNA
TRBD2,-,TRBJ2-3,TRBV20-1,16,CSARVGLAGGTDTQYF,TGCAGTGCTAGAGTGGGACTAGCGGGAGGCACAGATACGCAGTATTTT
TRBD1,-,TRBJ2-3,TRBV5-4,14,CASHLPGGADTQYF,TGTGCCAGCCACTTACCAGGGGGCGCAGATACGCAGTATTTT
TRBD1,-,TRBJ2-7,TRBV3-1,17,CASSQDGGTGSSYEQYF,TGTGCCAGCAGCCAAGATGGCGGGACAGGAAGCTCCTACGAGCAGTACTTC
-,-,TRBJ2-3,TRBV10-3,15,CAISASGTGSDTQYF,TGTGCCATCAGTGCCTCCGGGACTGGGTCAGATACGCAGTATTTT
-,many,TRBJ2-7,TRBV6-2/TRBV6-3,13,CASSSVDEDEQYF,TGTGCCAGCAGTTCAGTGGACGAGGACGAGCAGTACTTC
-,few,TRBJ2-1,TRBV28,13,CASSLLRVGEQFF,TGTGCCAGCAGTTTACTGAGGGTCGGGGAGCAGTTCTTC
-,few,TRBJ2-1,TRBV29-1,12,CSVGTSLFEQFF,TGCAGCGTTGGGACTTCCCTCTTTGAGCAGTTCTTC
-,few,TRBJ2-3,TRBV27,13,CASSFQTADTQYF,TGTGCCAGCAGTTTCCAGACGGCAGATACGCAGTATTTT
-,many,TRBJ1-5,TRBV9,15,CASSPTGGSNQPQHF,TGTGCCAGCAGCCCAACGGGGGGGAGCAATCAGCCCCAGCATTTT
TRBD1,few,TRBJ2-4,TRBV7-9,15,CASRAGGAAKNIQYF,TGTGCCAGCAGGGCAGGGGGCGCTGCCAAAAACATTCAGTACTTC
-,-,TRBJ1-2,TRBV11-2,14,CASSFSGQFYGYTF,TGTGCCAGCAGCTTCTCAGGACAGTTCTATGGCTACACCTTC
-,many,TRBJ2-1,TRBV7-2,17,CASSLAAWGERDNEQFF,TGTGCCAGCAGCTTAGCCGCGTGGGGGGAGCGCGACAATGAGCAGTTCTTC
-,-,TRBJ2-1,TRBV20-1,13,CSARDMDYNEQFF,TGCAGTGCTAGAGATATGGATTACAATGAGCAGTTCTTC
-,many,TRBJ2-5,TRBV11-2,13,CASSQGLGVDQYF,TGTGCCAGCAGCCAGGGGCTCGGGGTGGACCAGTACTTC
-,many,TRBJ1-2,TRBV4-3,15,CASSQDLGTHYGYTF,TGCGCCAGCAGCCAAGATCTTGGGACACATTATGGCTACACCTTC
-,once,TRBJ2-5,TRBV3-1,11,CASSGGVTQYF,TGTGCCAGCAGCGGAGGAGTTACTCAGTACTTC
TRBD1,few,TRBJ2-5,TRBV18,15,CASSLWTGGQETQYF,TGTGCCAGCTCACTTTGGACAGGGGGGCAAGAGACCCAGTACTTC
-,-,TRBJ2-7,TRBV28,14,CASSPVGSEYEQYF,TGTGCCAGCAGCCCCGTTGGTAGCGAATACGAGCAGTACTTC
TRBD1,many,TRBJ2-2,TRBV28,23,CASSLYGFPRDRGRDANTGELFF,TGTGCCAGCAGTTTATATGGTTTTCCCCGGGACAGGGGGCGCGACGCGAACACCGGGGAGCTGTTTTTT
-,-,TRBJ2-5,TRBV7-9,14,CASSWAQSTETQYF,TGTGCCAGCAGCTGGGCCCAGAGCACGGAGACCCAGTACTTC
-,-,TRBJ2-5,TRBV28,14,CASRPLLAKGTQYF,TGTGCCAGCAGACCCCTCCTAGCTAAGGGGACCCAGTACTTC
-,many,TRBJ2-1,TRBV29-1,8,CSVNEQFF,TGCAGCGTCAATGAGCAGTTCTTC
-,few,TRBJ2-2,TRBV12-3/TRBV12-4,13,CASSSGSPKELFF,TGTGCCAGCAGCTCCGGGAGCCCGAAAGAGCTGTTTTTT
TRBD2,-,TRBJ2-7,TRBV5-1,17,CASSSSGLAGGQYEQYF,TGCGCCAGCAGCTCTTCCGGACTAGCGGGAGGGCAATACGAGCAGTACTTC
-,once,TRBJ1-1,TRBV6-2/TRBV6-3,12,CASGIQNTEAFF,TGTGCCAGCGGAATACAGAACACTGAAGCTTTCTTT
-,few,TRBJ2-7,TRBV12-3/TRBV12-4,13,CASRPSRAYEQYF,TGTGCCAGCAGGCCAAGCAGGGCGTACGAGCAGTACTTC
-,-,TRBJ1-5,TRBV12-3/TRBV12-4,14,CASRVGNPNQPQHF,TGTGCCAGCAGAGTCGGAAATCCCAATCAGCCCCAGCATTTT
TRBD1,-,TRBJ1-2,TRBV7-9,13,CASSLDRVYGYTF,TGTGCCAGCAGCTTGGACAGGGTCTATGGCTACACCTTC
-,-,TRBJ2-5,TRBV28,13,CASSLIGEETQYF,TGTGCCAGCAGTTTGATAGGGGAAGAGACCCAGTACTTC
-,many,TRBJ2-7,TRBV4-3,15,CASSQDPAVAYEQYF,TGCGCCAGCAGCCAAGACCCAGCGGTTGCCTACGAGCAGTACTTC
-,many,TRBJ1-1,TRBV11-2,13,CASSLFGDTEAFF,TGTGCCAGCAGCTTATTCGGGGACACTGAAGCTTTCTTT
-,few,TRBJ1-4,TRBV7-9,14,CASSPQTLGVKLFF,TGTGCCAGCAGCCCCCAAACTTTGGGCGTAAAACTGTTTTTT
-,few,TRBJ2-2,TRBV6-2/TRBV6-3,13,CASSYGVTGELFF,TGTGCCAGCAGTTACGGGGTCACCGGGGAGCTGTTTTTT
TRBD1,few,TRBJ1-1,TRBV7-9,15,CASSSGRTGDTEAFF,TGTGCCAGCAGTTCGGGGCGGACAGGAGACACTGAAGCTTTCTTT
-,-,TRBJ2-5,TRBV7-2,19,CASSLGLIFQGPSQETQYF,TGTGCCAGCAGCTTAGGGCTTATTTTTCAGGGTCCCTCGCAAGAGACCCAGTACTTC
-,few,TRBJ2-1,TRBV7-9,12,CASSLARLGQFF,TGTGCCAGCAGCTTAGCCCGCCTCGGGCAGTTCTTC
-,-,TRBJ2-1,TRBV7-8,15,CASSTTRDSYNEQFF,TGTGCCAGCAGCACCACCCGGGACTCCTACAATGAGCAGTTCTTC
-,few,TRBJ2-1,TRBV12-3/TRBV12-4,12,CASREGYNEQFF,TGTGCCAGCAGGGAGGGTTACAATGAGCAGTTCTTC
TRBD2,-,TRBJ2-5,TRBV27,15,CASSFLAGGKETQYF,TGTGCCAGCAGTTTTTTAGCGGGGGGAAAAGAGACCCAGTACTTC
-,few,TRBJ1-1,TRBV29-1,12,CSVVSWNTEAFF,TGCAGCGTTGTATCTTGGAACACTGAAGCTTTCTTT
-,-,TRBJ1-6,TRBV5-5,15,CASSLGSSYNSPLHF,TGTGCCAGCAGCCTCGGGAGCTCCTATAATTCACCCCTCCACTTT
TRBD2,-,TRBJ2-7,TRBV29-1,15,CSVEERGGQSYEQYF,TGCAGCGTTGAAGAAAGGGGAGGGCAGTCCTACGAGCAGTACTTC
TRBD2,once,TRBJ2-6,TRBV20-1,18,CSARRYSSGYSGANVLTF,TGCAGTGCTAGAAGATACTCTAGCGGGTACTCTGGGGCCAACGTCCTGACTTTC
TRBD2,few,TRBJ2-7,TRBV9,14,CASSGGGRSYEQYF,TGTGCCAGCAGCGGCGGGGGACGCTCCTACGAGCAGTACTTC
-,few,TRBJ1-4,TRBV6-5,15,CASSYSARGMEKLFF,TGTGCCAGCAGTTACTCGGCTAGGGGAATGGAAAAACTGTTTTTT
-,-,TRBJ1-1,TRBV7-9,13,CASSLGFYTEAFF,TGTGCCAGCAGCTTAGGTTTTTACACTGAAGCTTTCTTT
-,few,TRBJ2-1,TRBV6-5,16,CASSYIGRGTYNEQFF,TGTGCCAGCAGTTACATTGGGCGGGGAACCTACAATGAGCAGTTCTTC
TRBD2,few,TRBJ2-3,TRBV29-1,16,CSVEGTSSGATDTQYF,TGCAGCGTTGAAGGGACTTCTAGCGGGGCAACAGATACGCAGTATTTT
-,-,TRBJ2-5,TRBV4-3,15,CASSQEAGMGETQYF,TGCGCCAGCAGCCAAGAAGCCGGGATGGGAGAGACCCAGTACTTC
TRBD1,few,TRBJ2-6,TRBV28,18,CASSFTPGQSSGANVLTF,TGTGCCAGCAGCTTTACTCCGGGACAGAGCTCTGGGGCCAACGTCCTGACTTTC
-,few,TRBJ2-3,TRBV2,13,CASSSDSPDTQYF,TGTGCCAGCAGTTCCGACAGCCCAGATACGCAGTATTTT
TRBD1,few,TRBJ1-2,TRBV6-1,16,CASSARTLDRGDGYTF,TGTGCCAGCAGTGCCCGGACCCTAGACAGGGGGGATGGCTACACCTTC
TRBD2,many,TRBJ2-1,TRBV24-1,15,CATSVTSGRDNEQFF,TGTGCCACCAGCGTGACTAGCGGGCGGGACAATGAGCAGTTCTTC
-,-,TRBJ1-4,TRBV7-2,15,CASSFIGQGFEKLFF,TGTGCCAGCAGTTTTATTGGGCAGGGGTTTGAAAAACTGTTTTTT
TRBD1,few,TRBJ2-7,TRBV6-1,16,CASRTPGQGVPYEQYF,TGTGCCAGCAGAACTCCGGGACAGGGGGTTCCCTACGAGCAGTACTTC
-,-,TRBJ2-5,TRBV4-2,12,CANSAERETQYF,TGTGCCAACAGCGCAGAGCGGGAGACCCAGTACTTC
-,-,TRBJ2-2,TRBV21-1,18,CASSKATDRDANTGELFF,TGTGCCAGCAGCAAAGCCACGGACAGAGATGCGAACACCGGGGAGCTGTTTTTT
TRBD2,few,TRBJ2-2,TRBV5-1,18,CASSLRLAGGSSTGELFF,TGCGCCAGCAGCTTAAGACTAGCGGGAGGGAGTAGCACCGGGGAGCTGTTTTTT
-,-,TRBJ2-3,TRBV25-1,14,CASSDPQASNTQYF,TGTGCCAGCAGTGACCCACAAGCCTCTAATACGCAGTATTTT
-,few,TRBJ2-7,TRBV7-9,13,CASSTGGADEQYF,TGTGCCAGCAGCACTGGGGGGGCAGACGAGCAGTACTTC